The rows below give T cell receptor beta chains drawn from one sample of a study of CXCR3-negative and CXCR3-positive naive CD8 T cells. Each CDR3 protein gets one entry in TCRdb, which reprocessed the 5' RACE reads and gives no DNA. This table lists approximately 56,000 distinct CDR3 sequences. The sample comprised naive CXCR3- CD8+ T cells from blood. The receptors come from a human donor in good health. Some clones in this sample may be carry-over from other donors' samples. The CDR3 runs from the conserved cysteine through the conserved F or W. Each record gives: J gene, V gene, clone size, CDR3 protein. Where a row states a size, it is once, few, many or the class of an expanded clone; other rows omit it.

j_call: TRBJ1-1
v_call: TRBV20-1
clone_size: NA
cdr3_aa: CSARDGRDSAEAFF

j_call: TRBJ2-7
v_call: TRBV29-1
clone_size: NA
cdr3_aa: CSVEDTETGPYEQYF

j_call: TRBJ2-3
v_call: TRBV12-3/TRBV12-4
clone_size: NA
cdr3_aa: CASSFSSGTDTQYF

j_call: TRBJ2-7
v_call: TRBV5-4
clone_size: NA
cdr3_aa: CASSKGQGYDEQYF

j_call: TRBJ1-1
v_call: TRBV29-1
clone_size: NA
cdr3_aa: CSVYSLHTEAFF

j_call: TRBJ2-1
v_call: TRBV11-3
clone_size: NA
cdr3_aa: CASSPLAGGAEQFF

j_call: TRBJ2-5
v_call: TRBV28
clone_size: NA
cdr3_aa: CAISEFARGSVETQYF

j_call: TRBJ2-1
v_call: TRBV20-1
clone_size: NA
cdr3_aa: CSARLLAGDYNEQFF

j_call: TRBJ1-4
v_call: TRBV12-3/TRBV12-4
clone_size: NA
cdr3_aa: CASSFDRKGEKLFF

j_call: TRBJ2-7
v_call: TRBV4-1
clone_size: NA
cdr3_aa: CASSGRDTSYEQYF

j_call: TRBJ1-5
v_call: TRBV28
clone_size: NA
cdr3_aa: CASSLDFGQPQHF

j_call: TRBJ1-1
v_call: TRBV15
clone_size: NA
cdr3_aa: CATSMFRGNTEAFF

j_call: TRBJ2-7
v_call: TRBV20-1
clone_size: NA
cdr3_aa: CSARGGRDYEQYF

j_call: TRBJ1-1
v_call: TRBV29-1
clone_size: NA
cdr3_aa: CSVEDQRAGTEAFF

j_call: TRBJ1-1
v_call: TRBV20-1
clone_size: NA
cdr3_aa: CSARVSGHPEAFF

j_call: TRBJ2-7
v_call: TRBV7-8
clone_size: NA
cdr3_aa: CASSFGQNYEQYF

j_call: TRBJ2-1
v_call: TRBV12-3/TRBV12-4
clone_size: NA
cdr3_aa: CASSGSETGHNEQFF

j_call: TRBJ2-7
v_call: TRBV14
clone_size: NA
cdr3_aa: CASSQDTSGGSYEQYF

j_call: TRBJ2-6
v_call: TRBV29-1
clone_size: NA
cdr3_aa: CSATTGANVLTF

j_call: TRBJ1-2
v_call: TRBV7-9
clone_size: NA
cdr3_aa: CASSLDLTGNYGYTF

j_call: TRBJ1-1
v_call: TRBV7-9
clone_size: NA
cdr3_aa: CASSYPSTGRLNTEAFF

j_call: TRBJ1-2
v_call: TRBV7-2
clone_size: NA
cdr3_aa: CASSPYQGGYGYTF

j_call: TRBJ2-7
v_call: TRBV9
clone_size: NA
cdr3_aa: CASSGAGTGIYEQYF

j_call: TRBJ2-3
v_call: TRBV28
clone_size: medium-sized
cdr3_aa: CASRLGLEDDTQYF

j_call: TRBJ2-5
v_call: TRBV10-1
clone_size: NA
cdr3_aa: CASSITSGIGETQYF

j_call: TRBJ2-5
v_call: TRBV2
clone_size: NA
cdr3_aa: CASGGQGWQETQYF

j_call: TRBJ2-3
v_call: TRBV28
clone_size: NA
cdr3_aa: CASSPGIAGAASGDTQYF